The source of this T cell receptor (beta chain) is a study of T cell responses to AZD1222 COVID-19 vaccine. General observations from the study: The reported proportion of spike-specific TCRs targeting unmutated variant regions was nearly half. Possibly, clonal diversity was underestimated; donors were largely white British and included more females.

Second-dose recipients at about 4 or about 12 weeks were treated as one pooled group. This clone was recorded only once. Its antigen is not known. This table comes from immunoSEQ multiplex PCR, and its TCRdb copy is limited to in-frame clones, with some not included. The sample shows around 19,000 clones, about nine tenths of them seen only once. The ends were cut back, 2 bases at V and 2 bases at J, with 3 bases in the middle. The CDR3 spans 12 residues. The germline CDR1 and CDR2 sequences are SEHNR and FQNEAQ (reference sequence). The source was peripheral blood, collected 28 days after the second AZD1222 dose. This receptor was obtained from an adult who received the AZD1222 COVID-19 vaccine. The chain combines TRBV7-9 with TRBJ2-5; D is unclear. CDR3 region: CASSLIQETQYF. DNA of the CDR3: TGTGCCAGCAGCTTAATACAAGAGACCCAGTACTTC.